This T cell receptor beta chain was sequenced for a study of early T cells in non-severe SARS-CoV-2 infection (dated by TCRdb to the early 2020s). Study-level background: Because TCR sequencing relied on bulk RNA taken from unsorted whole blood, pairing of alpha and beta chains was not possible.

A case-control design nested within a healthcare worker cohort in London, UK, was used, with weekly nasopharyngeal swab PCR tests and blood sampling performed. Healthcare workers were recruited between 23 and 31 March 2020, during the week of the UK lockdown, and were followed weekly for up to about 15 weeks. Study-level results and caveats: VDJdb matching was skewed toward anti-spike CD8 responses and likely underestimated virus-specific expansions, missing private and CD4 specificities.

Reading from cysteine to phenylalanine, the CDR3 counts 12 amino acids. Of all the DNA, just the CDR3 is kept, 36 bases in frame from base 1. Deletion took 8 bases off V and 4 bases off J, with a span of 9 bases between the germline ends. From the germline V gene (reference sequence), CDR1 is LNHDA and CDR2 is SQIVND. This clonotype was counted between two and nine times. Its antigen remains undetermined. The input lacks base qualities; no much larger clone sits a single base away. The library relied on 5' RACE. The sample was run on a NextSeq 500. To correct for sequencing error and PCR bias, the TCR library protocol tagged individual cDNA molecules with unique molecular identifiers. Sequencing covered both TCR alpha and beta chains, and within each sample the abundances of alpha and beta sequences were tightly co-correlated. The source study handled its data this way. Decombinator V4 was used to annotate the V gene, J gene and CDR3 of the TCR sequences. TCRs were defined as expanded if a significant change between any two time points was detected under a Poisson model with p below 0.0001. TCR abundances were normalised to the total number of TCRs sequenced per sample and were expressed as counts per million. TRAV1-2 paired with TRAJ12, TRAJ20 or TRAJ33 defined MAIT TCRs, while TRAV10 paired with TRAJ18 defined iNKT TCRs. A search of VDJdb, accessed on 1 November 2021, was run for TCRs annotated to CMV, EBV and SARS-CoV-2, with TCRs annotated for multiple antigens excluded. In TCRdb, the public reads were trimmed at Q25 with fastp and aligned with MiXCR, with productive beta chains retained. Rows are unified per CDR3 protein, each entry keeping the most common DNA and genes. TCRdb's processing, not the authors' own work, is the source of the V and J calls. A total of about 62,000 distinct CDR3 sequences appear in this sample, 8% to 10% of them only once. The ten largest clones represent 1.2% of the sample.

The clonotype comes from an adult who was a healthcare worker with PCR-confirmed SARS-CoV-2 infection or an uninfected control (not recorded which). The V and J segments used are TRBV19 and TRBJ1-3, with the D gene not clear enough to name. The source material was whole blood. The nucleotide sequence is given as TGTGCCAGTCTCGAGCCAGGAAACACCATATATTTT. This encodes CASLEPGNTIYF.